A single count supports the clone carrying this TCR beta chain. This CDR3 region has 14 residues. J lost 3 bases, V lost 7 bases, and 7 bases had no gene match. CDR1 is LNHNV and CDR2 is YYDKDF in the germline V gene (reference sequence). Both 60 Vbeta primers and 13 Jbeta primers went into the PCR. This table comes from immunoSEQ multiplex PCR, and its TCRdb copy is limited to in-frame clones, with some not included. The sample holds 120,000 or so clones, roughly four fifths seen once. These data belong to a study of cytomegalovirus exposure and HLA in healthy donors. The sequence derives from a man aged 50-60 years in good health and CMV-seropositive. The rearrangement links TRBV15 to TRBJ1-2; 8 bases map to TRBD1. Sequenced material: PBMCs. The CDR3 loop is CATTQDRVDYGYTF. DNA for the CDR3: TGTGCCACCACCCAGGACAGGGTAGACTATGGCTACACCTTC.